A selection of T cell receptor beta chains follows, all from one sample in a study of cytomegalovirus exposure and HLA in healthy donors. Generated by immunoSEQ multiplex PCR, the TCRdb table keeps only in-frame clones and is missing some. Of roughly 100,000 clones in the sample, 65% to 85% are singletons; the top ten hold about 5.5%. Material for sequencing was PBMCs. Source of these receptors: a man aged 40-49 years in good health and CMV-seropositive. Both conserved end residues are part of each CDR3. The order of the fields is J gene, clone size, D gene, V gene, CDR3 protein, CDR3 DNA. The D gene is left open where the match is weak. Only part of the rows carry a size: once, few, many, or a class if the clone is expanded.

j_call: TRBJ2-1
clone_size: .
d_call: TRBD2
v_call: TRBV7-2
cdr3_aa: CASSRTSGGVYNEQFF
cdr3_nt: TGTGCCAGCAGCAGGACTAGCGGGGGGGTTTACAATGAGCAGTTCTTC

j_call: TRBJ1-2
clone_size: .
d_call: .
v_call: TRBV27
cdr3_aa: CATSPLQGREGYTF
cdr3_nt: TGTGCCACCTCGCCGCTTCAGGGGAGGGAAGGCTACACCTTC

j_call: TRBJ2-7
clone_size: .
d_call: TRBD1
v_call: TRBV2
cdr3_aa: CASCLGTGKYEQYF
cdr3_nt: TGTGCCAGCTGCCTGGGGACAGGGAAGTACGAGCAGTACTTC

j_call: TRBJ2-2
clone_size: .
d_call: .
v_call: TRBV29-1
cdr3_aa: CSVEGGNTGELFF
cdr3_nt: TGCAGCGTTGAGGGGGGGAACACCGGGGAGCTGTTTTTT

j_call: TRBJ2-7
clone_size: .
d_call: TRBD2
v_call: TRBV7-2
cdr3_aa: CASSLTSGTNEQYF
cdr3_nt: TGTGCCAGCAGCTTAACTAGCGGGACCAATGAGCAGTACTTC

j_call: TRBJ2-5
clone_size: .
d_call: TRBD2
v_call: TRBV29-1
cdr3_aa: CSVLEHAGVETQYF
cdr3_nt: TGCAGCGTCCTAGAGCATGCGGGAGTGGAGACCCAGTACTTC

j_call: TRBJ1-1
clone_size: .
d_call: TRBD1
v_call: TRBV2
cdr3_aa: CASTTQGGVTEAFF
cdr3_nt: TGTGCCAGCACCACACAGGGGGGCGTCACTGAAGCTTTCTTT

j_call: TRBJ2-1
clone_size: .
d_call: TRBD1
v_call: TRBV2
cdr3_aa: CASSDLGQYNEQFF
cdr3_nt: TGTGCCAGCAGCGATCTGGGACAGTACAATGAGCAGTTCTTC

j_call: TRBJ1-4
clone_size: .
d_call: TRBD1
v_call: TRBV10-3
cdr3_aa: CAISSGGRGEKLFF
cdr3_nt: TGTGCCATCAGCTCAGGGGGACGAGGCGAAAAACTGTTTTTT

j_call: TRBJ2-5
clone_size: .
d_call: TRBD1
v_call: TRBV11-2
cdr3_aa: CASSRGQGETQYF
cdr3_nt: TGTGCCAGCAGCCGGGGACAGGGAGAGACCCAGTACTTC

j_call: TRBJ1-1
clone_size: once
d_call: TRBD1
v_call: TRBV28
cdr3_aa: CASKGGPSNTEAFF
cdr3_nt: TGTGCCAGCAAAGGGGGCCCTTCGAACACTGAAGCTTTCTTT

j_call: TRBJ1-3
clone_size: .
d_call: TRBD1
v_call: TRBV5-6
cdr3_aa: CASSAGQSRNTIYF
cdr3_nt: TGTGCCAGCAGCGCGGGACAGAGTCGAAACACCATATATTTT

j_call: TRBJ1-2
clone_size: .
d_call: TRBD1
v_call: TRBV19
cdr3_aa: CASSTTGTGGFGYTF
cdr3_nt: TGTGCCAGTAGTACCACCGGGACAGGGGGCTTTGGCTACACCTTC

j_call: TRBJ1-3
clone_size: .
d_call: TRBD1
v_call: TRBV30
cdr3_aa: CAWNGGQGLSTIYF
cdr3_nt: TGTGCCTGGAATGGGGGACAGGGACTTTCTACCATATATTTT

j_call: TRBJ1-1
clone_size: once
d_call: TRBD1
v_call: TRBV30
cdr3_aa: CAWAPSDRESTEAFF
cdr3_nt: TGTGCCTGGGCACCGTCCGACAGGGAAAGCACTGAAGCTTTCTTT

j_call: TRBJ2-3
clone_size: .
d_call: .
v_call: TRBV7-7
cdr3_aa: CASSVLPGNTDTQYF
cdr3_nt: TGTGCTAGCAGCGTTCTTCCGGGGAACACAGATACGCAGTATTTT